This T cell receptor beta chain was identified in a study of shared clonotypes between healthy human individuals. In the study overall: Sampling drew on donors who were a couple of women and a few men aged 18 to 49. Study-level results: Tissue TCR repertoires likely differ from these blood-only repertoires.

With respect to this clone: Its antigen remains unknown.

The data were produced by immunoSEQ multiplex PCR, yet TCRdb's version contains in-frame clones alone and is incomplete. The sample consists of about half a million clones, 79% of them appearing once. Trimming shortened V by 10 bases and J by 6 bases, and 13 bases separated the two germline ends. The CDR3 has 12 amino acids. Germline CDR1 is LNHNV and CDR2 is YYDKDF (reference sequence). All donors qualified as healthy HIV-negative adults and had experienced no recent acute infections or vaccinations. The receptor's source is a woman aged 40 to 50 in good health. Some clones in this sample may be carry-over from other donors' samples. The V gene is TRBV15, the J gene TRBJ2-4, with a tentative D call TRBD2 (5 bases). Sample: PBMCs. CDR3 in amino acids: CAIGEFGNIQYF. The CDR3 DNA reads as TGTGCCATCGGGGAGTTCGGAAACATTCAGTACTTC.